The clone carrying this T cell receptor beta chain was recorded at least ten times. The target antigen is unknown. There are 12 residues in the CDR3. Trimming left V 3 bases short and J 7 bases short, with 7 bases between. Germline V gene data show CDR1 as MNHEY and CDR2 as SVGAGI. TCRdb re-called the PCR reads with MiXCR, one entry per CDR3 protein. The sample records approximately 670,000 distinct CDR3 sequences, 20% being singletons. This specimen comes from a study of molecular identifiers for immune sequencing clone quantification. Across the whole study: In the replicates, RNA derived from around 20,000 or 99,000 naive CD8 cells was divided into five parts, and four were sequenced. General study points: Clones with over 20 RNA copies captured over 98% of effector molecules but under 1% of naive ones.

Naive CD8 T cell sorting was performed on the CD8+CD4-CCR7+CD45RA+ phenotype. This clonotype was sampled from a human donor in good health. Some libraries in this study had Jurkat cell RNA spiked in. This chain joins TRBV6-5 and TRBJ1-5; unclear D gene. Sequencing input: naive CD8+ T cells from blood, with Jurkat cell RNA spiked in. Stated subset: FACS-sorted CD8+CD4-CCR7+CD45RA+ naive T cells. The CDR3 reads CASSYPGQPQHF. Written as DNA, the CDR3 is TGTGCCAGCAGTTATCCGGGCCAGCCCCAGCATTTT.